This entry is about one T cell receptor (beta chain). This clone's antigen is unknown. There are no base qualities to consult, and no much larger clone falls within one base. The data belong to a study of cytomegalovirus exposure and HLA in healthy donors (dated by TCRdb to the late 2010s). General notes on the study: In an earlier analysis of some 550 of the donors, 276 Gb of sequence data and roughly 100 million unique TCR beta sequences from approximately 180 million T cells were reported. Typing coverage varied by locus: roughly 620-640 donors for A, B, C, DRB1 and DQB1; roughly 560 for DQA1; around 570 for DPA1; roughly 470 for DPB1. Five DR-DQ haplotypes were treated as single units for association and clustering because of strong linkage in the cohort. Among the roughly 400 genotyped donors, approximately 76% belonged to the genetic ancestry cluster associated with self-reported Caucasian donors. The study aimed to test whether signatures of past pathogen exposure could be identified by cataloging public T cell receptors. High-throughput TCR immunosequencing, statistical association of individual TCRs with disease status, and machine learning were combined to predict cytomegalovirus infection status. Among about 400 genotyped donors of the cohort, an average of approximately 220,000 unique TCR beta nucleotide sequences was sequenced per donor, of which about 19% were non-productive. Using immunosequencing, the study profiled T cell repertoires from around 680 subjects and related those repertoires to cytomegalovirus serostatus. All discovery cohort repertoires had been generated using a single sequencing platform. Alongside the repertoire data, information on donor age, sex, ethnicity and CMV serostatus was compiled. In a later analysis, previously published TCR beta repertoires from more than 500 donors were re-analyzed and high-resolution HLA genotyping was added so that TCR occurrence patterns could be studied. Both class I and class II loci were covered by HLA typing, at four-digit resolution. In a later genetic analysis, genome-wide SNP genotypes for about 65% of the 666 donors were used, and that subset was treated as a discovery cohort. Rather than using new phenotypic data, the later analysis identified candidate immune exposures from TCR beta sequences and from how often those sequences occurred across donors. Roughly 300 gigabases of sequencing data and 70 million to 100 million unique TCR sequences were included in an early release covering roughly 600 HLA-typed donors. Besides the first cohort of hundreds of subjects, a separate validation cohort made up of some 110 different subjects was used. An earlier analysis of 500 to 650 of the donors applied high-throughput TCR beta sequencing to assess whether each TCR beta V gene segment acted as functional or pseudogenic. Summary of the overall study and its limitations: According to a later analysis, TCR association rates differed among HLA loci, with DRB1 alleles showing the most associated TCRs and HLA-C alleles showing the fewest. Correlated functional status among segregating V segments might reflect linkage disequilibrium, but an unknown experimental factor could not be ruled out. HLA typing was unavailable for some donors at each locus, so association tests used only the typed subset. A few of the identified cytomegalovirus-associated TCR beta chains were confirmed in vitro to be specific for cytomegalovirus antigens. A later analysis reported that several top co-occurrence clusters appeared linked to parvovirus B19, influenza, CMV and Epstein-Barr virus. A further reported finding was that TCR beta sequences accurately predicted the HLA-A and HLA-B alleles for most subjects in the first cohort. When HLA alleles, especially DR and DQ, strongly co-occurred, attributing TCR associations to individual alleles was difficult. Sequencing depth was assumed to be roughly uniform across donors in the presence/absence analyses, though that assumption may not hold. Cytomegalovirus status was reported to be diagnosed by the classifier with high specificity and sensitivity in both the original and validation cohorts. The authors suggested that the approach could potentially be generalized to other disease states and immunological phenotypes. An association between a missense DCLRE1C variant and V-gene and J-gene trimming of TCR beta chains was found in a later genetic analysis and replicated in an independent cohort. A later genetic analysis reported fewer N-insertions in productive TCRs among donors in an Asian-associated ancestry cluster than the roughly 620-donor mean. Because counts were too low, around 18 rarely observed V segments, including chromosome 9 orphons, were left out of the earlier analysis of 587 of the donors. In an earlier analysis of approximately 590 of the donors, most TCR beta V segments were observed in productive rearrangements about 87% or about 30% of the time, broadly matching IMGT annotations. In a later analysis, HLA-associated TCR beta chains showed more clonal expansion and lower generation probabilities than non-associated chains that were equally common. CMV serostatus was the only immune exposure information available for the cohort. A cluster of highly shared sequence variants was judged likely to represent a technical artifact of the sequencing pipeline. Most CMV-associated TCR beta chains appeared to be HLA-restricted in a later analysis, and the HLA associations seemed to be driven largely by CMV exposure. The study gave a list of about 160 TCR beta chains associated with cytomegalovirus. Only TCR beta chains were sequenced in this cohort, and the absence of alpha or paired-chain data limited detectable features. The 87-base-pair reads could not distinguish some IMGT-functional V segments, including TRBV6-2 and TRBV6-3, so those segments were excluded. Specific HLA alleles were associated with 15,000 to 20,000 TCR beta sequences at a false discovery rate of 0.05 in a later analysis. Across donors, most TCR sequences were observed very rarely, whereas some public TCRs were present in many individuals.

The cohort consisted of 600 or so healthy bone marrow donors. Cohort members were all nominally healthy when sampled, although unrecorded immune exposures were likely present. The donor tested CMV seronegative, placing the donor among the roughly 350 seronegative members of the cohort. A peripheral blood sample was provided by each donor, and peripheral blood mononuclear cells were used for TCR beta sequencing. Genomic DNA extraction from the blood cell samples was performed with the Qiagen DNeasy Blood Extraction Kit. The method was the immunoSEQ multiplex PCR assay. A mixture of 60 forward primers for TCR Vbeta segments and 13 reverse primers for TCR Jbeta segments was used in the multiplex PCR. The CDR3 region of rearranged TCR beta genes was amplified from genomic DNA by a multiplex PCR assay. The Illumina HiSeq System was used to sequence the amplified TCR beta libraries as 87-base-pair reads. On the authors' methods: A later analysis tallied around 82 million unique TCR beta chains across the 666 repertoires, and roughly 11 million of those chains were shared by two or more donors. To remove PCR and sequencing errors, raw reads were error-corrected and collapsed into unique sequences using a nearest-neighbor algorithm that merged closely related sequences. V, D and J gene segments were assigned by aligning CDR3 sequences to IMGT reference sequences. For a sequence to be retained, a match of at least six nucleotides to both a V gene segment and a J gene segment was required. Rearrangements were called productive when the CDR3 lacked stop codons and stayed in frame with V and J; all others were non-productive. Following IMGT convention, CDR3 was defined as the stretch from the second conserved V-encoded cysteine up to the conserved J-encoded phenylalanine. In an earlier analysis of around 570 of the donors, sequences lacking an unambiguous match to a single V gene segment were excluded. In an earlier analysis of some 590 of the donors, a V segment was called functional when productive rearrangements were above 56.7%, and segregating when the standard deviation between donors exceeded 5%. A statistical classification framework was developed to diagnose cytomegalovirus status using the catalog of TCR beta chain sequences. V and J gene assignment, in a later analysis, came from comparing TCR nucleotide sequences with IMGT/GENE-DB human TR gene sequences. The TCRdist pipeline was used in a later analysis to assign CDR3 sequences and most-parsimonious VDJ recombination scenarios. In a later analysis, each TCR beta chain was defined by its CDR3 amino acid sequence together with its V-gene family, and reads lacking a unique V-gene family were excluded. A later analysis removed 450 to 600 highly shared, low-generation-probability nucleotide sequences to deal with suspected cross-contamination and a sequencing artifact. In a later analysis, a clonal expansion index was calculated for each public chain from normalized within-repertoire ranks of inferred template counts. In a later analysis, generation probabilities were computed using a VDJ recombination model fitted to out-of-frame rearrangements, and the results were checked against IGoR. In a later analysis, TCR-TCR, TCR-HLA and TCR-CMV co-occurrence was scored with hypergeometric tests, and a repertoire-size bias correction was applied to TCR pairs. In a later analysis, false discovery rates were estimated by permuting HLA or CMV assignments 20 times. In a later analysis, co-occurring TCRs were grouped using DBSCAN, with TCRdist sequence similarity added in when clustering inside HLA-allele-positive subsets. Repertoires with fewer than 30,000 or more than 120,000 public chains, plus five repertoires with anomalous nucleotide sharing, were excluded from co-occurrence clustering. TCRdb stores this immuneACCESS table with in-frame sequences only. Part of the clones is absent; in the studies checked, under half of the shortfall reflects unresolved V genes, and no reason is known for the rest. From that table come the V and J calls and clone size; the DNA was used to work out D and trimming. Present in this sample are some 210,000 clones, approximately 80% of which were seen just once. Around 3.9% of the sample rests with the top ten.

At the junction V is shortened by 3 bases and J by 0 bases; bases outside the gene matches: 2. CDR1 SNHLY and CDR2 FYNNEI are derived from the germline V gene. The CDR3, from cysteine to phenylalanine, totals 16 residues. Only the CDR3 portion is preserved as DNA: 48 bases, with reading frame beginning at the first base. The origin of this receptor is a male donor in good health and CMV-seronegative. Sequenced sample: PBMCs. Recombination connected TRBV2 to TRBJ2-6, and TRBD1 matches 7 of the central bases. The CDR3 has the sequence CASSEDRSSGANVLTF. Here is the DNA: TGTGCCAGCAGTGAGGACAGGAGCTCTGGGGCCAACGTCCTGACTTTC.